The 23 T cell receptor beta chains given below trace back to one sample, sequenced in a study of cytomegalovirus exposure and HLA in healthy donors. In the PCR, 60 Vbeta and 13 Jbeta primers were used. Clones were sequenced by immunoSEQ multiplex PCR, and TCRdb holds only the in-frame ones, with some missing. The repertoire holds about 180,000 clones, 75% to 85% seen once, with approximately 1.2% in the top ten. Sample: PBMCs. Source of these receptors: a girl aged 2-9 years in good health and CMV-seropositive.

The J gene is TRBJ2-7, the V gene TRBV6-5; 9 bases are a match to TRBD1. The CDR3 consists of 14 residues. With 5 bases clipped from V and 4 bases from J, the junction kept 6 bases outside the gene matches. From germline, CDR1 is MNHEY and CDR2 SVGAGI. CDR3 in amino acids: CASSKGTGRYEQYF. For the CDR3, the DNA is TGTGCCAGCAGTAAGGGGACAGGGCGATACGAGCAGTACTTC.

The chain carries TRBV28 and TRBJ2-1; D perhaps matches TRBD2 (5 bases). CDR1 is MDHEN, CDR2 SYDVKM, per germline. V was pared by 4 bases and J by 4 bases, with 14 bases between. The CDR3 covers 15 residues. This chain's CDR3 is CASSSQVGDYNEQFF. The CDR3 DNA sequence: TGTGCCAGCAGTTCTCAGGTCGGGGATTACAATGAGCAGTTCTTC.

The chain has TRBV9 and TRBJ2-4, with D possibly being TRBD2 (5 bases). The V end lost 0 bases, the J end lost 4 bases, and 17 bases lay between the germline ends. The CDR3 runs to 17 residues. CDR1 and CDR2 from the germline V gene are SGDLS and YYNGEE. The CDR3 sequence: CASSVEGRADPKNIQYF. CDR3 nucleotides: TGTGCCAGCAGCGTAGAAGGAAGAGCGGATCCTAAAAACATTCAGTACTTC.

The rearrangement uses TRBV10-3 and TRBJ2-1, with 13 bases matching TRBD2. V lost 6 bases to trimming and J lost 10 bases; unmatched junction nucleotides: 6. Germline lookup yields CDR1 ENHRY and CDR2 SYGVKD. This CDR3 has 14 residues. CDR3 in DNA: TGTGCCATCAGCGGACTAGCGGGAGTCGGCGAGCAGTTCTTC. Translation: CAISGLAGVGEQFF.

The rearrangement uses TRBV11-3 and TRBJ2-1, with 8 bases that match TRBD2. V lost 1 base to trimming and J lost 8 bases; unmatched junction nucleotides: 10. CDR3 length: 16 residues. The germline CDR1 and CDR2 sequences are SGHNT and YENEEA. The CDR3 coding sequence is TGTGCCAGCAGCTTAGTTAGCGGGACTGTCAGCGATGAGCAGTTCTTC. This encodes CASSLVSGTVSDEQFF.

The chain carries TRBV19 and TRBJ1-5, with D perhaps TRBD1 (5 bases). The V gene's germline CDR1 is LNHDA and CDR2 SQIVND (reference sequence). V was pared by 3 bases and J by 6 bases, with 12 bases between. The CDR3 loop spans 14 amino acids. The CDR3 DNA sequence: TGTGCCAGTAGTATTGGCCAGGGCTTTCAGCCCCAGCATTTT. As protein: CASSIGQGFQPQHF.

The rearrangement uses TRBV2 and TRBJ2-6; D perhaps matches TRBD1 (6 bases). V was clipped by 7 bases and J by 0 bases, with 13 bases between them. CDR1 and CDR2 (germline): SNHLY, FYNNEI. The CDR3 has 16 residues. CDR3 amino acids: CASKGQPSSGANVLTF. CDR3 in DNA: TGTGCCAGCAAAGGACAGCCTAGCTCTGGGGCCAACGTCCTGACTTTC.

With respect to this clone: The conserved phenylalanine or tryptophan normally closing the CDR3 is absent here, so this likely arose from a read error. The genes are TRBV6-1 and TRBJ1-1; the D is unclear. The V gene lost 1 base and the J gene lost 4 bases, with 10 bases spanning the gap. CDR1 and CDR2 (germline): MNHNS, SASEGT. The CDR3 extends over 14 amino acids. DNA for the CDR3: TGTGCCAGCAGTGAAGGAACCTGGGGCACTGAAGCTTTCGTT. Encoded protein: CASSEGTWGTEAFV.

The chain joins TRBV2 to TRBJ2-7; TRBD1 agrees at 7 bases. Germline CDR1 reads SNHLY; CDR2 reads FYNNEI. J gave up 0 bases and V 0 bases, and 8 bases lay outside the gene matches. The CDR3 extends over 17 amino acids. The CDR3 protein is CASSEAGDSNYSYEQYF. The CDR3 bases are TGTGCCAGCAGTGAAGCGGGGGACAGCAATTACTCCTACGAGCAGTACTTC.

The CDR3 sequence: CSVIRGFSGLTEAFF. The CDR3 DNA sequence: TGCAGCGTTATCAGGGGCTTTTCGGGTTTGACTGAAGCTTTCTTT. The V gene is TRBV29-1, the J gene TRBJ1-1, with D perhaps matching TRBD1 (6 bases). Germline values: CDR1 SQVTM, CDR2 ANQGSEA. V lost 5 bases and J lost 5, with 21 bases in between. The CDR3 length is 15 residues.

The rearrangement uses TRBV9 and TRBJ2-7; possibly TRBD2 for D (6 bases). With 3 bases removed from V and 4 bases from J, the gap between germline ends came to 11 bases. The CDR3 is 13 amino acids. The germline gives CDR1 SGDLS, CDR2 YYNGEE. The CDR3 sequence is CASSETGDYEQYF. The CDR3, as DNA: TGTGCCAGCAGCGAGACGGGGGATTACGAGCAGTACTTC. The full variable domain, rest sourced from reference TRBV9 and TRBJ2-7, is DSGVTQTPKHLITATGQRVTLRCSPRSGDLSVYWYQQSLDQGLQFLIQYYNGEERAKGNILERFSAQQFPDLHSELNLSSLELGDSALYFCASSETGDYEQYFGPGTRLTVT.

The gene calls are TRBV5-5 and TRBJ1-5; 8 nucleotides align to TRBD1. CDR3 length: 15 amino acids. The germline V gene encodes CDR1 SGHKS and CDR2 YYEKEE (reference sequence). Unmatched junction bases numbered 4, after V lost 2 bases and J lost 3 bases. The CDR3 is CASSLGDRLNQPQHF. Written as DNA, the CDR3 is TGTGCCAGCAGCTTAGGGGACAGGCTCAATCAGCCCCAGCATTTT. Supplemented by reference TRBV5-5 and TRBJ1-5, the full variable domain reads DAGVTQSPTHLIKTRGQQVTLRCSPISGHKSVSWYQQVLGQGPQFIFQYYEKEERGRGNFPDRFSARQFPNYSSELNVNALLLGDSALYLCASSLGDRLNQPQHFGDGTRLSIL.

The rearrangement links TRBV28 to TRBJ1-2; D uncertain. CDR1 MDHEN and CDR2 SYDVKM come from the germline V gene. V lost 3 bases to trimming and J lost 5 bases, with 16 bases between them. The CDR3 contains 15 residues. The CDR3 DNA follows: TGTGCCAGCAGTTTTTCCGGAGGGCCCTTATATGGCTACACCTTC. Translating gives CASSFSGGPLYGYTF.

This chain uses TRBV18 with TRBJ2-3, with 7 bases fitting TRBD2. The V and J ends lost 3 bases and 3 bases, in that order; junction bases with no gene match: 6. This CDR3 comprises 15 residues. Germline V lookup: CDR1 KGHSH, CDR2 LQKENI. CDR3 nucleotides: TGTGCCAGCTCACCTCAACTAGCGATAACAGATACGCAGTATTTT. Translating it yields CASSPQLAITDTQYF.

This rearrangement joins TRBV7-9 to TRBJ1-3; D is unclear. Germline V gives CDR1 SEHNR, CDR2 FQNEAQ (reference sequence). V was shortened by 2 bases and J by 0 bases, with 5 bases between the two germline ends. The CDR3 is 14 amino acids. CDR3 loop: CASSLTDSGNTIYF. CDR3 DNA sequence: TGTGCCAGCAGCTTAACTGACTCTGGAAACACCATATATTTT. Together with reference TRBV7-9 and TRBJ1-3, the CDR3 gives the full variable domain: DTGVSQNPRHKITKRGQNVTFRCDPISEHNRLYWYRQTLGQGPEFLTYFQNEAQLEKSRLLSDRFSAERPKGSFSTLEIQRTEQGDSAMYLCASSLTDSGNTIYFGEGSWLTVV.

V gene TRBV10-3 combines with J gene TRBJ2-7; 10 nucleotides align to TRBD1. Germline assignment: CDR1 ENHRY and CDR2 SYGVKD. J was trimmed by 0 bases and V by 6 bases; bases with no gene match: 5. This CDR3 has 15 residues. CDR3 sequence (DNA): TGTGCCATCAGCACCGGGACAGGGGCCTCCTACGAGCAGTACTTC. Encoded protein: CAISTGTGASYEQYF.

This sequence joins TRBV25-1 and TRBJ1-6; D is unresolved. The V end lost 6 bases, the J end lost 7 bases, and 22 bases lay between the germline ends. The CDR3 is made up of 17 amino acids. Germline V gene lookup returns CDR1 MGHDK and CDR2 SYGVNS. CDR3 loop: CASSALGGSSANSPLHF. The CDR3 DNA reads as TGTGCCAGCAGCGCCCTGGGAGGCTCCTCGGCAAATTCACCCCTCCACTTT.

The count of this clone is one. The chain uses TRBV5-1 and TRBJ2-2; possible D gene TRBD2, 5 bases. The V end lost 2 bases, the J end lost 1 base, and 9 bases lay between the germline ends. CDR1 is SGHRS and CDR2 is YFSETQ in the germline V gene. The CDR3 spans 15 residues. The CDR3 here is CASSFIGRNTGELFF. The CDR3 nucleotides are TGCGCCAGCAGCTTTATAGGGAGGAACACCGGGGAGCTGTTTTTT.

The chain links TRBV4-1 to TRBJ2-5, with 8 nucleotides matching TRBD1. Germline values: CDR1 MGHRA, CDR2 YSYEKL. Trimming removed 2 bases from V and 6 bases from J; junction bases left unmatched: 11. The CDR3 spans 16 residues. The CDR3 here is CASSQFTQGAGQTQYF. CDR3 bases: TGCGCCAGCAGCCAATTCACCCAGGGGGCTGGGCAGACCCAGTACTTC.

This chain links TRBV9 with TRBJ2-7; possible D gene TRBD1, 5 bases. The V gene's germline CDR1 is SGDLS and CDR2 YYNGEE. Trimming took off 3 bases at V and 2 bases at J, with 12 bases between the two ends. This CDR3 comprises 14 residues. CDR3 protein: CASSAAGSTYEQYF. CDR3 bases: TGTGCCAGCAGCGCCGCAGGGTCCACCTACGAGCAGTACTTC.

V and J are TRBV7-9 and TRBJ1-1; no clear D gene. V shed 5 bases and J shed 1 base, with 11 bases lying between them. CDR1 and CDR2 from the germline V gene are SEHNR and FQNEAQ (reference sequence). This CDR3 is 14 amino acids long. CDR3 bases: TGTGCCAGCAGCCAAGCACCCCAGAACACTGAAGCTTTCTTT. The encoded protein is CASSQAPQNTEAFF.

As for this clone: At one end, the junction sequence differs from germline, possibly due to a read error. V usage is TRBV6-6 and J usage is TRBJ1-2; D unresolved. The germline V gene encodes CDR1 MNHNY and CDR2 SVGAGI (reference sequence). This CDR3 has 12 residues. In nucleotides, the CDR3 is TGTGCCAGCTTAGAGGAGACGTATGGGTACACCTTC. Translating it yields CASLEETYGYTF.

This clone has only a few counts. The J gene is TRBJ1-6, the V gene TRBV6-5; D is perhaps TRBD1 (5 bases). The CDR3 sequence is 13 residues long. From germline, CDR1 is MNHEY and CDR2 SVGAGI. V lost 11 bases, J lost 7 bases, and 15 bases lay in between. CDR3 loop: CARIKGFNSPLHF. The CDR3 region has the DNA TGTGCCCGAATAAAGGGGTTCAATTCACCCCTCCACTTT.